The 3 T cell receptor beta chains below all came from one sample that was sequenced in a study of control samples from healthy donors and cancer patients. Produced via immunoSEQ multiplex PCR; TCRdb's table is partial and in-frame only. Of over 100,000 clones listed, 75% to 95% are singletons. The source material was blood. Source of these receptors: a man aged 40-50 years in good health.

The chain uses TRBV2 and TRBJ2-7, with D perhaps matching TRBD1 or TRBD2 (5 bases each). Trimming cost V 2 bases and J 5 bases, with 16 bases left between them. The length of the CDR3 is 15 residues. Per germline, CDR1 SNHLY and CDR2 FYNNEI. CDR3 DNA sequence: TGTGCCAGCAGTGAACAACGGGGCGCTCCCCACGAGCAGTACTTC. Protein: CASSEQRGAPHEQYF.

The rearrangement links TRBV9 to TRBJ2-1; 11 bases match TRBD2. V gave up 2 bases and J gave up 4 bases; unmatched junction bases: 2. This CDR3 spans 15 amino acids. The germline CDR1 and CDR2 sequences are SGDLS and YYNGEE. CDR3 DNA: TGTGCCAGCAGCGTTAGCGGGGGGGGTTACAATGAGCAGTTCTTC. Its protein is CASSVSGGGYNEQFF. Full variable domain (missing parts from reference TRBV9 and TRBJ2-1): DSGVTQTPKHLITATGQRVTLRCSPRSGDLSVYWYQQSLDQGLQFLIQYYNGEERAKGNILERFSAQQFPDLHSELNLSSLELGDSALYFCASSVSGGGYNEQFFGPGTRLTVL.

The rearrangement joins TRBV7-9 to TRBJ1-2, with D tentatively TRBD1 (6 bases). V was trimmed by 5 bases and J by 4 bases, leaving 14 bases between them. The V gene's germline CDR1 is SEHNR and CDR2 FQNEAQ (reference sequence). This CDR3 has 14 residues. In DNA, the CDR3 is TGTGCCAGCAGCCCAGTACAGGGTGGCTATGGCTACACCTTC. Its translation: CASSPVQGGYGYTF.